This TCR beta chain emerged from a study of T cell responses to AZD1222 COVID-19 vaccine. Assay used: immunoSEQ multiplex PCR; TCRdb lists only in-frame clones, some missing. The sample consists of approximately 150,000 clones, approximately 90% of them appearing once. Germline CDR1 reads LNHDA; CDR2 reads SQIVND (reference sequence). The CDR3 spans 12 residues. Trimming removed 7 bases from V and 1 base from J, with 7 bases in between. The sample holds a few counts of this clone. This TCR was recovered from an adult in good health. Sequenced material: peripheral blood, taken on day 0 of AZD1222 vaccination. This rearrangement joins TRBV19 to TRBJ1-1, with D tentatively TRBD1 (5 bases). The DNA for the CDR3 is TGTGCCAGTAACGGGGGGAACACTGAAGCTTTCTTT. It specifies CASNGGNTEAFF. Full variable domain (remainder filled in from reference TRBV19 and TRBJ1-1): DGGITQSPKYLFRKEGQNVTLSCEQNLNHDAMYWYRQDPGQGLRLIYYSQIVNDFQKGDIAEGYSVSREKKESFPLTVTSAQKNPTAFYLCASNGGNTEAFFGQGTRLTVV.